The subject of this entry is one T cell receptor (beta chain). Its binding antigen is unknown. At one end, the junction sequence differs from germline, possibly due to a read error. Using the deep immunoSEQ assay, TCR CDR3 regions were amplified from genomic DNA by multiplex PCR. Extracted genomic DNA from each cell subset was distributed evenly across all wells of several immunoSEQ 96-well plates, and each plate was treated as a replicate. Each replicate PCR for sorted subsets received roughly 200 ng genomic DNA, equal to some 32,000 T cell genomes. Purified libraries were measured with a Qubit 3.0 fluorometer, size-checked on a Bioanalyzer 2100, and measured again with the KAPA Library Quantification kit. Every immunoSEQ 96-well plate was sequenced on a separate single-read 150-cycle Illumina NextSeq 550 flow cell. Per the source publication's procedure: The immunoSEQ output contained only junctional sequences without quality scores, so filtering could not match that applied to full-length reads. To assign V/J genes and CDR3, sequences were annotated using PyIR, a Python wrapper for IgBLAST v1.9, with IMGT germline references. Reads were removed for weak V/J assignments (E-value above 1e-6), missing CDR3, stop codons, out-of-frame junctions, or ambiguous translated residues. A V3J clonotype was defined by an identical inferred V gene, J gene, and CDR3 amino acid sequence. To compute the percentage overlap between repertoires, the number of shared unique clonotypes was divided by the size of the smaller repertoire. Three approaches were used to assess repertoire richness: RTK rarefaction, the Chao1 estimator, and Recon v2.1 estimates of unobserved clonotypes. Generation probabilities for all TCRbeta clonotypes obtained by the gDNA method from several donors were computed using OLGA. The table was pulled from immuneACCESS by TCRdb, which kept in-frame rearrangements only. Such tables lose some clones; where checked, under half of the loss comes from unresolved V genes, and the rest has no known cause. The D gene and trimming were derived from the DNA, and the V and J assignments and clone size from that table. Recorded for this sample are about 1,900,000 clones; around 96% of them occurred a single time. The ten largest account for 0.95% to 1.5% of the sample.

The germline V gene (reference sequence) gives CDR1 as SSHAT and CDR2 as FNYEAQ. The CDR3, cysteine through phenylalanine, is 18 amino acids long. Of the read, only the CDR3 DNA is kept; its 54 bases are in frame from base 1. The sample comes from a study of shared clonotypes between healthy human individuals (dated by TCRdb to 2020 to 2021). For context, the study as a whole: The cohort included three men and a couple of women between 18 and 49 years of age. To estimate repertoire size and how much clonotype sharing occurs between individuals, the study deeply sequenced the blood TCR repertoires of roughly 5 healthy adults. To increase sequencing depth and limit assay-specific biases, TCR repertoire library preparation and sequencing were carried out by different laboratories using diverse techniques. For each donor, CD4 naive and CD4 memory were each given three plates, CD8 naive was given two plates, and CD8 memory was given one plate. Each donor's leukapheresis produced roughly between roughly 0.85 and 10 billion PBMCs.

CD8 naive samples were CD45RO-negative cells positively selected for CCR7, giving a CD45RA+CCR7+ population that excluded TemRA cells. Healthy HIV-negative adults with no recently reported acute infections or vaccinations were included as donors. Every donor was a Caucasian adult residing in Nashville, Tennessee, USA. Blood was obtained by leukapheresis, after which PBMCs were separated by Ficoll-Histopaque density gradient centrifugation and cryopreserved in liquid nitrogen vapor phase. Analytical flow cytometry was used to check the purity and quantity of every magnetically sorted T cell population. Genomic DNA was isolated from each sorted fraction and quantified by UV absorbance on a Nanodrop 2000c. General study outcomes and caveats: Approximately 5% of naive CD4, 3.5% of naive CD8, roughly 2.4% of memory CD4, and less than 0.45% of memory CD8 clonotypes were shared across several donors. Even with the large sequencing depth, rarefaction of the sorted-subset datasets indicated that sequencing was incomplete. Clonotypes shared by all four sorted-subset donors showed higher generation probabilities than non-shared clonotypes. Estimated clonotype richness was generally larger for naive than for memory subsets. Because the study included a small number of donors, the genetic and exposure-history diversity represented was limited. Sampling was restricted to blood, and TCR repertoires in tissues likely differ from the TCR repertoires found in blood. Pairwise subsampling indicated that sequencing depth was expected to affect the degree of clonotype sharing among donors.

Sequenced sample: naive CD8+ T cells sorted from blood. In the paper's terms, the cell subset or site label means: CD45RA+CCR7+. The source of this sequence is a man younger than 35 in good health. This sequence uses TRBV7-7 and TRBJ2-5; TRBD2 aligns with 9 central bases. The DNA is TGTGCTAGCAGCTCAAGAGGTCTGCCTAGCGGGGACCAAGAGACCCAGTACTTC. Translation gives CASSSRGLPSGDQETQYF.